This paragraph reports one T cell receptor beta chain. No antigen is known for it. With a much larger clone just one base away, this may be a read error. This specimen comes from a study of post-analysis software for immune sequencing data. This CDR3 spans 12 amino acids. Germline-derived CDR1 and CDR2 are LNHNV and YYDKDF (reference sequence). Broader study findings: Multiple sclerosis was associated with a significant reduction in normalized Chao1 diversity relative to controls.

Presence of unique molecular identifiers characterized the TCR beta cDNA libraries. One entry per CDR3 protein results from TCRdb running MiXCR on the PCR reads. Of about 160,000 distinct CDR3 sequences listed, 35% to 40% are singletons. This sample comprised blood, obtained after autologous hematopoietic stem cell transplantation. This sequence joins TRBV15 and TRBJ1-6; D remains ambiguous. The TCR comes from a girl aged 10-17 years with multiple sclerosis. The CDR3 DNA reads as TGTGCCACCAGCAGACAGGATTCACCCCCCCACTTT. It specifies CATSRQDSPPHF.